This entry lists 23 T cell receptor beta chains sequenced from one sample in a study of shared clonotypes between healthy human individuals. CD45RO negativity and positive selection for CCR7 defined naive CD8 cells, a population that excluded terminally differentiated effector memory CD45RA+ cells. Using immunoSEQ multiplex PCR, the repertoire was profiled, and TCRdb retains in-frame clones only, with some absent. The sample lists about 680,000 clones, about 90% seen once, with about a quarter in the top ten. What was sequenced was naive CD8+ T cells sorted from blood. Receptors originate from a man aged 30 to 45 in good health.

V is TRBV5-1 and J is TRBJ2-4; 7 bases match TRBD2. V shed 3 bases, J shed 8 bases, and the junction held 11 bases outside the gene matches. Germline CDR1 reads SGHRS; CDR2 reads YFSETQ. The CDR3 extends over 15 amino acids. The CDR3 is CASSSGGQSVDIQYF. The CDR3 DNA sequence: TGCGCCAGCAGCTCGGGAGGCCAGTCGGTCGACATTCAGTACTTC.

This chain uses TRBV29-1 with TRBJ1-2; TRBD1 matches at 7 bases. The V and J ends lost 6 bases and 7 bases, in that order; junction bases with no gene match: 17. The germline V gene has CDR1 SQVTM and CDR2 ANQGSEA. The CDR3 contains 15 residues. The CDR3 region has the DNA TGCAGCGTGGTAGGGGTCGGACAGGCCGTTACTGGCTACACCTTC. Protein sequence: CSVVGVGQAVTGYTF.

CDR3 in DNA: TGTGCCAGCAGCGCTATCGGGACACCCTATGGCTACACCTTC. Translation: CASSAIGTPYGYTF. The rearrangement joins TRBV9 to TRBJ1-2; TRBD1 is a possible D gene (6 bases). This CDR3 comprises 14 residues. Per the germline V gene, CDR1 is SGDLS and CDR2 is YYNGEE. Between the trimmed V and J ends, which lost 3 bases and 4 bases, there was a span of 13 bases. The complete variable domain, with remaining parts taken from reference TRBV9 and TRBJ1-2, reads DSGVTQTPKHLITATGQRVTLRCSPRSGDLSVYWYQQSLDQGLQFLIQYYNGEERAKGNILERFSAQQFPDLHSELNLSSLELGDSALYFCASSAIGTPYGYTFGSGTRLTVV.

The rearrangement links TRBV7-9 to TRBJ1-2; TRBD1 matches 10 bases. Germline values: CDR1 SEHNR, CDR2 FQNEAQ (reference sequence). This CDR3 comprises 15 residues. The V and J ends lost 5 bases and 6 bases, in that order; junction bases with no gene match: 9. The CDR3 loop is CASSPIGTGEHGYTF. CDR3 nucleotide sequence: TGTGCCAGCAGCCCGATCGGGACAGGGGAACATGGCTACACCTTC.

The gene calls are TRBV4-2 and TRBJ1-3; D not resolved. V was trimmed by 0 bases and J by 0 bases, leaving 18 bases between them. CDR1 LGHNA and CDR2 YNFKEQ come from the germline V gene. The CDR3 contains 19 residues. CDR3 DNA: TGTGCCAGCAGCCAAGAAGGGAAATTTGGACCGAGCTCTGGAAACACCATATATTTT. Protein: CASSQEGKFGPSSGNTIYF.

The CDR3 coding sequence is TGTGCCAGCAGCAAGGGGCCCAGTGAAGCGGAATCCTACAATGAGCAGTTCTTC. Translation gives CASSKGPSEAESYNEQFF. The chain links TRBV21-1 to TRBJ2-1. TRBV21-1 represents a pseudogene. The CDR3 runs 18 residues.

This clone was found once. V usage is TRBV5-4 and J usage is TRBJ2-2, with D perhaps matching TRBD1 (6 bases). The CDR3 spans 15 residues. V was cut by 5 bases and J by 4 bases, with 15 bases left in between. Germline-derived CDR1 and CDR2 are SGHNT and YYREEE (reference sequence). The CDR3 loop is CASSDDRKFTGELFF. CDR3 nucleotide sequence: TGTGCCAGCAGTGACGACAGGAAGTTCACCGGGGAGCTGTTTTTT.

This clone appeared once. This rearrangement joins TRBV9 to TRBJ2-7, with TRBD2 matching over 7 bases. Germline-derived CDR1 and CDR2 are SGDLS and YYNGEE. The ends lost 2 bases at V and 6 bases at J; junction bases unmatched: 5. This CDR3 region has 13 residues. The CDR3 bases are TGTGCCAGCAGCGTCGGGGGGAGTCTCGAGCAGTACTTC. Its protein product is CASSVGGSLEQYF.

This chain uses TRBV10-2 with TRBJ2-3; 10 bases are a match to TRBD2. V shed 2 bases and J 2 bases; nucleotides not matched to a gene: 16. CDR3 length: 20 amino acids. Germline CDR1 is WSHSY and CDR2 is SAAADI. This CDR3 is CASSEAAGGRLAGATDTQYF. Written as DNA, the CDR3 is TGCGCCAGCAGTGAGGCGGCAGGGGGCAGGCTAGCGGGAGCCACAGATACGCAGTATTTT.

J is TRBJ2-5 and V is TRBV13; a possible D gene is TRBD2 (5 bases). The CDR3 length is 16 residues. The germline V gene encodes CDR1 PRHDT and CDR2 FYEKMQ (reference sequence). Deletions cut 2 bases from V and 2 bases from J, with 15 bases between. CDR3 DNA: TGTGCCAGCAGCTTAACTAGGGCGGACCTTCAAGAGACCCAGTACTTC. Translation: CASSLTRADLQETQYF. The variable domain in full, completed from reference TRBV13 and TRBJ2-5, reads AAGVIQSPRHLIKEKRETATLKCYPIPRHDTVYWYQQGPGQDPQFLISFYEKMQSDKGSIPDRFSAQQFSDYHSELNMSSLELGDSALYFCASSLTRADLQETQYFGPGTRLLVL.

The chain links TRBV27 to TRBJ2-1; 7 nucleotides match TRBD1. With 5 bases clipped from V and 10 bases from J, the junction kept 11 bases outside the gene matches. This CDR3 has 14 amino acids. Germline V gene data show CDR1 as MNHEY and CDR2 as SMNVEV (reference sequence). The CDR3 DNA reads TGTGCCAGCAGTGCAGCAGGGGGAACAGGGGAGCAGTTCTTC. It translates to CASSAAGGTGEQFF.

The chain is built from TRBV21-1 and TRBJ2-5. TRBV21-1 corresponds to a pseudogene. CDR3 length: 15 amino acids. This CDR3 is CASSIVRGDQETQYF. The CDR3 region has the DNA TGTGCCAGCAGCATCGTACGTGGGGACCAAGAGACCCAGTACTTC.

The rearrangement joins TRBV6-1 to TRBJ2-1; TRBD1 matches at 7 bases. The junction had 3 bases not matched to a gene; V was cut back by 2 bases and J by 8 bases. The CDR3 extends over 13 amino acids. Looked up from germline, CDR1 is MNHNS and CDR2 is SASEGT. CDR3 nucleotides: TGTGCCAGCAGTGAAACAGGGGTCCATGAGCAGTTCTTC. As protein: CASSETGVHEQFF.

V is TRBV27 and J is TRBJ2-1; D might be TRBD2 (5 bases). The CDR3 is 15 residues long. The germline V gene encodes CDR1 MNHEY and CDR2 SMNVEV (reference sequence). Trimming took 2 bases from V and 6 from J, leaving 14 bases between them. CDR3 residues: CASSLGDTSFNEQFF. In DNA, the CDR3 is TGTGCCAGCAGTTTAGGCGATACTAGTTTCAATGAGCAGTTCTTC.

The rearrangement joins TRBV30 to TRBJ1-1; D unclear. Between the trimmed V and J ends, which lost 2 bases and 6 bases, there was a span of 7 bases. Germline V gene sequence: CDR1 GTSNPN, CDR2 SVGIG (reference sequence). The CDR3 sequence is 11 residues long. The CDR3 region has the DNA TGTGCCTGGAGTAGGGAGGCTGAAGCTTTCTTT. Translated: CAWSREAEAFF.

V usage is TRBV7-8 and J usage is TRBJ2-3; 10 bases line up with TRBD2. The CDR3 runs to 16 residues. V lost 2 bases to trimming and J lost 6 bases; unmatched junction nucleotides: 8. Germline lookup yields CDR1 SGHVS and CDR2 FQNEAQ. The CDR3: CASSLWASGSGDTQYF. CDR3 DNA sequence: TGTGCCAGCAGCTTATGGGCTAGCGGGAGTGGGGATACGCAGTATTTT.

The CDR3 reads CASSLEGTNQPQHF. The CDR3 DNA reads as TGTGCCAGCAGCTTGGAAGGGACCAATCAGCCCCAGCATTTT. The V gene is TRBV5-6, the J gene TRBJ1-5; a weak D match, TRBD1 (5 bases). From germline, CDR1 is SGHDT and CDR2 YYEEEE. The CDR3 runs to 14 residues. The germline V and J ends were trimmed by 0 bases and 3 bases, with 7 bases remaining between them.

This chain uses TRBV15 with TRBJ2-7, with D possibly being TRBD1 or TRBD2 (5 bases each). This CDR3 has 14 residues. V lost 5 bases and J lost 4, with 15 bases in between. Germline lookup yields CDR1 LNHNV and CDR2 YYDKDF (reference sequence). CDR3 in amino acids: CATSPATRQYEQYF. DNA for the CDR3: TGTGCCACCAGCCCCGCAACTAGACAGTACGAGCAGTACTTC.

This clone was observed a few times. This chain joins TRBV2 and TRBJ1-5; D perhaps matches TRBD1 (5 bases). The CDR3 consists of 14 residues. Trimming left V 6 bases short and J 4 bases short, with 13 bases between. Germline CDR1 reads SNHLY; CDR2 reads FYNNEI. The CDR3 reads CASRDSGRNQPQHF. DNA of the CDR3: TGTGCCAGCAGAGACAGCGGGAGGAATCAGCCCCAGCATTTT.

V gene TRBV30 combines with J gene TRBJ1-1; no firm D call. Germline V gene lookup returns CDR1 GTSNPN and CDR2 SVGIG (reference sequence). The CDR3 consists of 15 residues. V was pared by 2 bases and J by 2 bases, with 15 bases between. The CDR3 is CAWSPLTSFNTEAFF. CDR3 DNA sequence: TGTGCCTGGAGTCCTCTAACGTCATTCAACACTGAAGCTTTCTTT.

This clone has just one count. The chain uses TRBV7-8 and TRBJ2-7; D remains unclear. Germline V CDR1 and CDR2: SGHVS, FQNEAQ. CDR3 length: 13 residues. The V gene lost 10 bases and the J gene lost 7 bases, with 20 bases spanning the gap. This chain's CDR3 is CATSPPTYGEQYF. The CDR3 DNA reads TGTGCCACATCCCCACCAACTTATGGGGAGCAGTACTTC.

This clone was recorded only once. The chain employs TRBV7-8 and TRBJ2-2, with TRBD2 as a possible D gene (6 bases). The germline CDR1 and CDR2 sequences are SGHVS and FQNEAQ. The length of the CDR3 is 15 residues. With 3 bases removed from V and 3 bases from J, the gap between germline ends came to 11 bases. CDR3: CASSFRGTYTGELFF. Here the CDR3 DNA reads TGTGCCAGCAGCTTTAGAGGGACTTACACCGGGGAGCTGTTTTTT. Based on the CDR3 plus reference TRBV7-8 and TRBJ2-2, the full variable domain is GAGVSQSPRYKVAKRGQDVALRCDPISGHVSLFWYQQALGQGPEFLTYFQNEAQLDKSGLPSDRFFAERPEGSVSTLKIQRTQQEDSAVYLCASSFRGTYTGELFFGEGSRLTVL.

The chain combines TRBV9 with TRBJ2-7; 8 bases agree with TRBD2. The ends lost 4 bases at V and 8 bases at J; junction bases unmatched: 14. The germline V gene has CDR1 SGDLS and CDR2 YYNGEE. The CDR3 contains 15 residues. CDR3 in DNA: TGTGCCAGCAGCCCGACCGGGACTAGGCACCTCAAGCAGTACTTC. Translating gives CASSPTGTRHLKQYF.